This T cell receptor beta chain was observed in a study of cytomegalovirus exposure and HLA in healthy donors. Broader study findings: Upon later analysis, TCR association rates were observed to vary by HLA locus, being highest for DRB1 and lowest for HLA-C.

This clone showed up just a few times. What it binds is unknown. The PCR employed 60 Vbeta primers together with 13 Jbeta primers. Generated by immunoSEQ multiplex PCR, the TCRdb table keeps only in-frame clones and is missing some. The sample holds 100,000 or so clones; about 12% are singletons and the top ten take roughly a sixth. V was pared by 1 base and J by 7 bases, with 7 bases of the junction left unmatched. The CDR3 is 16 amino acids. CDR1 is MGHRA, CDR2 YSYEKL, per germline. This sequence was found in a man aged 35-49 years in good health and CMV-seropositive. V and J are TRBV4-1 and TRBJ2-1, with TRBD2 identical over 10 bases. The sequenced material came from PBMCs. The CDR3 sequence: CASSQARLAGRNEQFF. The CDR3 DNA is TGCGCCAGCAGCCAAGCGAGACTAGCGGGTAGAAATGAGCAGTTCTTC.